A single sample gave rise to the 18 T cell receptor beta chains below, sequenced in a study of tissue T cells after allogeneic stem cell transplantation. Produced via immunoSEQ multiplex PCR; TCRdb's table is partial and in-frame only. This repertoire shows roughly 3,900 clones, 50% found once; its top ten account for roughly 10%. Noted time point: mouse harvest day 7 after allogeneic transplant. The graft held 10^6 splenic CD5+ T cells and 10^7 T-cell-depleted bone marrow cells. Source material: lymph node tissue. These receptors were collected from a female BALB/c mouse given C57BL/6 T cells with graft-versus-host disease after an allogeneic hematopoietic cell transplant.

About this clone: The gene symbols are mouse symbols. CDR3 sequence reads: CASSLRTGQLYF. CDR3 DNA (partial): TGTGCTAGCAGTTTACGGACCGGGCAGCTCTAC. The chain joins TRBV29 to TRBJ2-2; D ambiguous. Read coverage stops 1 residue before the CDR3 terminus; the germline J gene supplies the remainder. The CDR3 contains 12 residues. CDR1 MSHET and CDR2 SYDVDS come from the germline V gene. V lost 2 bases and J lost 5, with 3 bases in between.

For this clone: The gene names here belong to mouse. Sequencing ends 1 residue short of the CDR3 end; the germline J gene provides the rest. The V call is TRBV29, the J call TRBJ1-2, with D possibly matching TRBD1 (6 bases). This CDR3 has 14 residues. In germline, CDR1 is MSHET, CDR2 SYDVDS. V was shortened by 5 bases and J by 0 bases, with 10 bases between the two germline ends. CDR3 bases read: TGTGCTAGCAGTACCGGGACAACAAACTCCGACTACACC. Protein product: CASSTGTTNSDYT. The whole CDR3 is CASSTGTTNSDYTF.

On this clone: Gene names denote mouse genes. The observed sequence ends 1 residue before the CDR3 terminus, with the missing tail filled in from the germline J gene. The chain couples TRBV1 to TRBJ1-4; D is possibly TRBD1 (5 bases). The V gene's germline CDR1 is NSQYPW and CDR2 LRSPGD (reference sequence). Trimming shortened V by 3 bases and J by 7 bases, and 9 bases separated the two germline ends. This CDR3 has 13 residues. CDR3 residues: CTCSAGGSERLFF. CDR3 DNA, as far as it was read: TGCACCTGCAGTGCTGGGGGGAGCGAAAGATTATTT.

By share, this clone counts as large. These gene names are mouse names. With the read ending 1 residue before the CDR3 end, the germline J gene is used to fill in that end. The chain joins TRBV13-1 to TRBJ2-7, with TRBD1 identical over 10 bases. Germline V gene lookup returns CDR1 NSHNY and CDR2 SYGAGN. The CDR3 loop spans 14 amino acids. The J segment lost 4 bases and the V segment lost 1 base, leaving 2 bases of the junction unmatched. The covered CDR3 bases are TGTGCCAGCAGTGATCCGGGACAGGGGTATGAACAGTAC. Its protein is CASSDPGQGYEQY. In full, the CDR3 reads CASSDPGQGYEQYF.

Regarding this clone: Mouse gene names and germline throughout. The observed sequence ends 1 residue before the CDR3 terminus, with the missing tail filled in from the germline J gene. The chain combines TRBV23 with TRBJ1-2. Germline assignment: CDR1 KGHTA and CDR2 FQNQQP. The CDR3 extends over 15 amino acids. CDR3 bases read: TGCTCCAGCAGTCAACGAGGGGGGCAGCGCTCCGACTACACC. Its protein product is CSSSQRGGQRSDYT. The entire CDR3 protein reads CSSSQRGGQRSDYTF.

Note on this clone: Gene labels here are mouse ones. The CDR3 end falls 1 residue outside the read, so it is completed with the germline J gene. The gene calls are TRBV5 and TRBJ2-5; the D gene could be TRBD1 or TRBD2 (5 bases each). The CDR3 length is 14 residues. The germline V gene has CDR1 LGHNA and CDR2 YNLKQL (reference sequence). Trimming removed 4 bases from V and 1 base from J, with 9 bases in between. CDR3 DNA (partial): TGTGCCAGCAGCCCCGGGGCCCACCAAGACACCCAGTAC. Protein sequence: CASSPGAHQDTQY. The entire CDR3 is CASSPGAHQDTQYF.

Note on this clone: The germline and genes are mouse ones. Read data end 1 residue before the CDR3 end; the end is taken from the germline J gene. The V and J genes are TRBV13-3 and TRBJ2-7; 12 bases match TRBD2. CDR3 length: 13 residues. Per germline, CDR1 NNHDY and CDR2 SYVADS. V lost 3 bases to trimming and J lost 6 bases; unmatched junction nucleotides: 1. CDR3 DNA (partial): TGTGCCAGCAGTGGGACTGGGGGGGGTGAACAGTAC. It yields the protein CASSGTGGGEQY. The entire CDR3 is CASSGTGGGEQYF.

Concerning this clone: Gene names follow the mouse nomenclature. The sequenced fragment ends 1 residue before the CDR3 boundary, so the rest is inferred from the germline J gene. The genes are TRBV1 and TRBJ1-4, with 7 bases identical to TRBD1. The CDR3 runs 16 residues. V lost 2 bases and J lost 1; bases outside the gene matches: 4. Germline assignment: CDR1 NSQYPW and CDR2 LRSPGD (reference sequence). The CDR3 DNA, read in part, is TGCACCTGCAGTGCATTCCGGGACAGTTCCAACGAAAGATTATTT. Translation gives CTCSAFRDSSNERLF. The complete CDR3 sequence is CTCSAFRDSSNERLFF.

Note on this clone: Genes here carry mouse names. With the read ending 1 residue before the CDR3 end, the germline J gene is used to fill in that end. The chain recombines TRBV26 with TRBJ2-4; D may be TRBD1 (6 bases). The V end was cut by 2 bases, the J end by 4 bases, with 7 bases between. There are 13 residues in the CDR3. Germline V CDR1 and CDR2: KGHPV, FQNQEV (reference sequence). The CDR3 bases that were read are TGTGCCAGCAGTCTGGGACAGAAAAACACCTTGTAC. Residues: CASSLGQKNTLY. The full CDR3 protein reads CASSLGQKNTLYF.

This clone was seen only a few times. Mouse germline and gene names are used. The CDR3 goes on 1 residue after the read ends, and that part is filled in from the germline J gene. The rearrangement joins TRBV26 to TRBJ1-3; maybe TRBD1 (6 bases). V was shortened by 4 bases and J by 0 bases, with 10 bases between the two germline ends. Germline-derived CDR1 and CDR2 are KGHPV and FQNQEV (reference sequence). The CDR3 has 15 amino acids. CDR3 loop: CASSPHRDSGNTLYF. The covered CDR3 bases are TGTGCCAGCAGTCCCCACAGGGATTCTGGAAATACGCTCTAT. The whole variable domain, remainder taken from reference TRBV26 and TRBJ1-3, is NSKVIQTPRYLVKGQGQKAKMRCIPEKGHPVVFWYQQNKNNEFKFLINFQNQEVLQQIDMTEKRFSAECPSNSPCSLEIQSSEAGDSALYLCASSPHRDSGNTLYFGEGSRLIVV.

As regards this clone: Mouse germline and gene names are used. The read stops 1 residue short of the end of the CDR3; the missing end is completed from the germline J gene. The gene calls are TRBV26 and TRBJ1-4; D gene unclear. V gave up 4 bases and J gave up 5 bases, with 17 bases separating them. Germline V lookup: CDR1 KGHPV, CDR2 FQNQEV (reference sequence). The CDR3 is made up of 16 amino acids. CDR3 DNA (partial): TGTGCCAGCAGTCGAGGAGGAGGAATAACGAACGAAAGATTATTT. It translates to CASSRGGGITNERLF. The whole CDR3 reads CASSRGGGITNERLFF.

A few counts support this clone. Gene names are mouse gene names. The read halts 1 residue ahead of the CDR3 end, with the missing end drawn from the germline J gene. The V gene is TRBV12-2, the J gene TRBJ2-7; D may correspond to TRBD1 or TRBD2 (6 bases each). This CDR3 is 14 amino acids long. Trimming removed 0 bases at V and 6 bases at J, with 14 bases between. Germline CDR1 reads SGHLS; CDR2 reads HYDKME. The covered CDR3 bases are TGTGCCAGCTCTCTCGTGGGGGCGCAATTTGAACAGTAC. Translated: CASSLVGAQFEQY. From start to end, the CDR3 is CASSLVGAQFEQYF.

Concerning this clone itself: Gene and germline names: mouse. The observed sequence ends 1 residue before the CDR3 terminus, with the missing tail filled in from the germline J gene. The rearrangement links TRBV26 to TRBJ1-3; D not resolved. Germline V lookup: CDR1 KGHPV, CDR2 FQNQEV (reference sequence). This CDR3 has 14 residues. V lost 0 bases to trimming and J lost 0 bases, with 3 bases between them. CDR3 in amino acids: CASSLSNSGNTLYF. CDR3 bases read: TGTGCCAGCAGTCTGTCGAATTCTGGAAATACGCTCTAT.

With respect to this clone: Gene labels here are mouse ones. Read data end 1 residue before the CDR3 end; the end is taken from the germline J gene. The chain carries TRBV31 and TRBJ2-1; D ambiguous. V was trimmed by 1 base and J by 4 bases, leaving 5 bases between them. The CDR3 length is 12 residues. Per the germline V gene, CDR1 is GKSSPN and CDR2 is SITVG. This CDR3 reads CAWSPDYAEQFF. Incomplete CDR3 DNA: TGTGCCTGGAGTCCTGATTATGCTGAGCAGTTC.

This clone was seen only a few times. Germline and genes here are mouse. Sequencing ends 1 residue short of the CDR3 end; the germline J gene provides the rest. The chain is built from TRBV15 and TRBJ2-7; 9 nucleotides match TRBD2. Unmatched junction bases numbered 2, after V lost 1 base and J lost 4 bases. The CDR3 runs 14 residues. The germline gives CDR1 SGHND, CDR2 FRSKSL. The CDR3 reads CASSLGTGEYEQYF. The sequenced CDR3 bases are TGTGCCAGCAGTTTAGGGACTGGGGAATATGAACAGTAC.

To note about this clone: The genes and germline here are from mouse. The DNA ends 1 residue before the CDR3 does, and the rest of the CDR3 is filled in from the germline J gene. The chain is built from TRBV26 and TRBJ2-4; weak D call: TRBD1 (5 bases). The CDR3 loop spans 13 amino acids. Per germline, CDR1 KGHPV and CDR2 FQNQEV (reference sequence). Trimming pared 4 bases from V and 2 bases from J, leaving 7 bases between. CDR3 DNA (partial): TGTGCCAGCAGTCCGACAGATCAAAACACCTTGTAC. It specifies CASSPTDQNTLY. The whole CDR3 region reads CASSPTDQNTLYF.

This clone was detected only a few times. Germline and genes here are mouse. CDR3 region: CASSFTGVSYEQYF. The covered CDR3 bases are TGTGCAAGCAGCTTTACTGGGGTCTCCTATGAACAGTAC. This chain uses TRBV16 with TRBJ2-7; 7 positions match TRBD2. The read falls 1 residue short of the CDR3 end, and the missing part is taken from the germline J gene. This CDR3 contains 14 residues. CDR1 is SGHSA and CDR2 is FRNQAP in the germline V gene. The trim removed 3 bases at V and 0 bases at J, leaving 2 bases unmatched.

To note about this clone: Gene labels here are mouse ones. The CDR3 bases that were read are TGTGCCAGCAGTCTGTCGACTGGGAATGCTGAGCAGTTC. Translating it yields CASSLSTGNAEQF. The whole CDR3 protein is CASSLSTGNAEQFF. V is TRBV26 and J is TRBJ2-1; the match to TRBD2 covers 7 bases. Read coverage stops 1 residue before the CDR3 terminus; the germline J gene supplies the remainder. The germline V gene has CDR1 KGHPV and CDR2 FQNQEV (reference sequence). V shed 0 bases and J 5 bases; nucleotides not matched to a gene: 1. The CDR3 sequence is 14 residues long.